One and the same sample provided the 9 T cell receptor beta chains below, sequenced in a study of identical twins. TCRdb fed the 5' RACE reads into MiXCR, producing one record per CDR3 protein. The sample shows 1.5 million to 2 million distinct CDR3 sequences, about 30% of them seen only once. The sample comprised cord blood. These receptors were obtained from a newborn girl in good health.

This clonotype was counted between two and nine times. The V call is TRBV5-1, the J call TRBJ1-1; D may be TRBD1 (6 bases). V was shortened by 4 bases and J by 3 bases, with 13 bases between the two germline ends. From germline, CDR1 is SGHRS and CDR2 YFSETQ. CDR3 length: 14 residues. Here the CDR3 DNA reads TGCGCCAGCAGCGTGAAGGGGGAGTACACTGAAGCTTTCTTT. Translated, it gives CASSVKGEYTEAFF.

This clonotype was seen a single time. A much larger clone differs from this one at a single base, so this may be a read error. DNA for the CDR3: TGTGCCAGCGGTTTTTCGCCGGCCCTCTACGAGCAGTACTTC. Its protein is CASGFSPALYEQYF. V is TRBV12-3 or TRBV12-4 and J is TRBJ2-4, with D unclear. The end of the DNA is better explained by TRBJ2-7, so the J call may be wrong. The CDR3 is 14 residues long.

The DNA for the CDR3 is TGCGCCAGCAGCTACAGCTCTCGACAGGGCGAAGAGACCCAGTACTTC. Its protein product is CASSYSSRQGEETQYF. V usage is TRBV5-1 and J usage is TRBJ2-5, with 7 bases lining up with TRBD1. CDR3 size: 16 residues. In germline, CDR1 is SGHRS, CDR2 YFSETQ. The V gene end was trimmed by 3 bases and the J gene end by 3 bases; junction bases not matched to a gene: 11.

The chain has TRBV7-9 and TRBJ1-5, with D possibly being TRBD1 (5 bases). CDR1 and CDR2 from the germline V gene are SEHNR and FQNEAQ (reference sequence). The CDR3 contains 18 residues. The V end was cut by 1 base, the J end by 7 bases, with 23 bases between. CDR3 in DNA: TGTGCCAGCAGCTTAGTTGGCGGCGTTTCCTCTAGGGGACAGCCCCAGCATTTT. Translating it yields CASSLVGGVSSRGQPQHF.

The CDR3 sequence: CIAPGKAGIARDTQYF. The DNA for the CDR3 is TGCATTGCCCCTGGCAAGGCGGGAATAGCAAGAGATACGCAGTATTTT. This chain links TRBV20-1 with TRBJ2-3; tentative D call: TRBD2 (6 bases). Germline loops: CDR1 DFQATT, CDR2 SNEGSKA (reference sequence). The CDR3 loop spans 16 amino acids.

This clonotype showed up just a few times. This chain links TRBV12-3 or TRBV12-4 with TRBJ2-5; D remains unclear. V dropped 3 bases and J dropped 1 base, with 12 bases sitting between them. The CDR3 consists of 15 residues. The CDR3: CASSFRARGQETQYF. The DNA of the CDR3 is TGTGCCAGCAGTTTTAGAGCTCGAGGCCAAGAGACCCAGTACTTC.

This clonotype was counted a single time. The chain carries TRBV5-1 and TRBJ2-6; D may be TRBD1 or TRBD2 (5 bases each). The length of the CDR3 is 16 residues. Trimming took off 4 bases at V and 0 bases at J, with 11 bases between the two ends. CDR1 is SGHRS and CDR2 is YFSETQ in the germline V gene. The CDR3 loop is CASSGGRASGANVLTF. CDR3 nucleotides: TGCGCCAGCAGCGGGGGACGGGCCTCTGGGGCCAACGTCCTGACTTTC.

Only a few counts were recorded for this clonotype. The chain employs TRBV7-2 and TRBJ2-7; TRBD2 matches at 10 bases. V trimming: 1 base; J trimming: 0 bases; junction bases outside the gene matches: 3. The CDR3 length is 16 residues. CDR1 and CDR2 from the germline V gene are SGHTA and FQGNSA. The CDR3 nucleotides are TGTGCCAGCAGCTTAGTGGCTAGCGGGAGCTCCTACGAGCAGTACTTC. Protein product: CASSLVASGSSYEQYF. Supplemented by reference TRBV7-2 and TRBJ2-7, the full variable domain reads GAGVSQSPSNKVTEKGKDVELRCDPISGHTALYWYRQSLGQGLEFLIYFQGNSAPDKSGLPSDRFSAERTGGSVSTLTIQRTQQEDSAVYLCASSLVASGSSYEQYFGPGTRLTVT.

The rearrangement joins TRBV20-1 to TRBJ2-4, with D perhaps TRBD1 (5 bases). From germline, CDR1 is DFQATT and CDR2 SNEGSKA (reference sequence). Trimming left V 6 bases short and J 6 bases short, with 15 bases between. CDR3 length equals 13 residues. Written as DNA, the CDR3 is TGCAGTGCCGAGGACACCTCGGGAAACATTCAGTACTTC. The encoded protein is CSAEDTSGNIQYF.